This T cell receptor (beta chain) came from a study of blood T cell repertoires in COVID-19. For the study at large: In each case, the material was cDNA or gDNA derived from T cells, B-cell-depleted T cells, or PBMCs.

The CDR3 has 13 amino acids. Trimming pared 3 bases from V and 2 bases from J, leaving 8 bases between. Germline CDR1 and CDR2: SGDLS and YYNGEE. In the original processing: Quantification of nucleated cells was approximated via reference gene primer amplification. Clones were sequenced by immunoSEQ multiplex PCR, and TCRdb holds only the in-frame ones, with some missing. The D gene and trimming were derived from the DNA, and the V and J assignments and clone size from that table. The repertoire holds approximately 210,000 clones, with approximately 90% as singletons. The sequence was collected from a human donor in a cohort sampled during active COVID-19. Sequencing used peripheral blood. The V and J genes are TRBV9 and TRBJ1-1; tentatively, D is TRBD1 (5 bases). The CDR3 reads CASSGQINTEAFF. The CDR3 DNA reads TGTGCCAGCAGCGGACAGATTAACACTGAAGCTTTCTTT.